What follows are 20 T cell receptor beta chains derived from one specimen sequenced in a study of T cells in Graves' hyperthyroidism and ophthalmopathy. Researchers took RNA transcripts and amplified the TCR beta CDR3 regions from them. First-round RT-PCR of the TCR CDR3 relied on the HTBI primer set. TCRdb reprocessed the multiplex PCR reads via MiXCR and lists one record per CDR3 protein. The table has about 840,000 distinct CDR3 sequences, about two fifths seen once. Input material: blood. The receptors stem from a man between 18 and 35 years old with Graves' hyperthyroidism.

The rearrangement uses TRBV4-1 and TRBJ2-2; perhaps TRBD2 as D (5 bases). This CDR3 comprises 16 residues. V lost 4 bases, J lost 0 bases, and 12 bases lay in between. CDR1 and CDR2 (germline): MGHRA, YSYEKL. In DNA form, the CDR3 reads TGCGCCAGCAGCCGACGAGGAGGATCGAACACCGGGGAGCTGTTTTTT. It encodes CASSRRGGSNTGELFF.

In the case of this clonotype: With a much larger clone just one base away, this may be a read error. The V gene is TRBV5-1, the J gene TRBJ1-1; D remains unclear. This CDR3 has 13 residues. In germline, CDR1 is SGHRS, CDR2 YFSETQ. The CDR3 sequence: CASGLESHTEAFF. CDR3 nucleotide sequence: TGCGCCAGCGGCTTGGAATCCCACACTGAAGCTTTCTTT. Based on the CDR3 plus reference TRBV5-1 and TRBJ1-1, the full variable domain is KAGVTQTPRYLIKTRGQQVTLSCSPISGHRSVSWYQQTPGQGLQFLFEYFSETQRNKGNFPGRFSGRQFSNSRSEMNVSTLELGDSALYLCASGLESHTEAFFGQGTRLTVV.

This clonotype was picked up a small number of times. The chain recombines TRBV5-5 with TRBJ2-5; 13 bases align to TRBD2. The DNA end is more similar to TRBJ2-7, so the J call may be wrong. In germline, CDR1 is SGHKS, CDR2 YYEKEE (reference sequence). The CDR3 runs 14 residues. This chain's CDR3 is CASSAGTSGIEQYF. The CDR3 nucleotides read TGTGCCAGCAGCGCGGGGACTAGCGGGATCGAGCAGTACTTC.

The chain combines TRBV15 with TRBJ2-7, with 8 bases identical to TRBD1. The J segment lost 1 base and the V segment lost 3 bases, leaving 5 bases of the junction unmatched. In germline, CDR1 is LNHNV, CDR2 YYDKDF (reference sequence). The CDR3 length is 15 residues. This CDR3 is CATSSLDRASYEQYF. The CDR3 nucleotides read TGTGCCACCAGCAGCTTGGACAGGGCGTCCTACGAGCAGTACTTC.

This clonotype was seen only once. One base away lies a much larger clone, so this may be a sequencing read error. The rearrangement links TRBV5-1 to TRBJ2-7; TRBD2 might be the D (5 bases). Per germline, CDR1 SGHRS and CDR2 YFSETQ. The CDR3 length is 14 residues. CDR3 protein: CASGLEAGPHEQYF. The CDR3 DNA sequence: TGCGCCAGCGGCTTGGAGGCGGGCCCCCACGAGCAGTACTTC.

This clonotype showed up just a few times. CDR3 in amino acids: CASSPMLGLNTEAFF. The CDR3, as DNA: TGTGCCAGCAGCCCGATGCTGGGATTGAACACTGAAGCTTTCTTT. The rearrangement uses TRBV12-3 or TRBV12-4 and TRBJ1-1; no definite D call. V was cut by 6 bases and J by 0 bases, with 14 bases left in between. CDR3 size: 15 residues.

The gene calls are TRBV7-2 and TRBJ2-6, with D unresolved. Trimming left V 9 bases short and J 12 bases short, with 18 bases between. Germline assignment: CDR1 SGHTA and CDR2 FQGNSA. This CDR3 spans 13 amino acids. The DNA of the CDR3 is TGTGCCAGTAGTATCGCGTCGGGCCGCGTCCTGACTTTC. Translation gives CASSIASGRVLTF.

V usage is TRBV15 and J usage is TRBJ1-3; D is unresolved. Trimming pared 0 bases from V and 4 bases from J, leaving 4 bases between. The CDR3 loop spans 13 amino acids. The V gene's germline CDR1 is LNHNV and CDR2 YYDKDF (reference sequence). The CDR3 DNA follows: TGTGCCACCAGCAGAGATCAGGGAAACACCATATATTTT. This encodes CATSRDQGNTIYF.

The chain is built from TRBV19 and TRBJ1-6, with D possibly TRBD1 on 5 matching bases. Between the trimmed V and J ends, which lost 6 bases and 5 bases, there was a span of 11 bases. Germline CDR1 is LNHDA and CDR2 is SQIVND (reference sequence). The CDR3 is made up of 14 amino acids. Here the CDR3 DNA reads TGTGCCAGTAGAGGGACTGCACATAATTCACCCCTCCACTTT. It is translated as CASRGTAHNSPLHF.

The table lists this clonotype with many counts. The chain recombines TRBV7-2 with TRBJ1-1, with 10 bases matching TRBD1. Germline CDR1 SGHTA, CDR2 FQGNSA. With V trimmed by 8 bases and J by 4 bases, 4 bases remained unmatched. The CDR3 is 13 residues long. The CDR3 is CASGRQGATEAFF. The CDR3 bases are TGTGCCAGCGGCAGACAGGGGGCCACTGAAGCTTTCTTT.

V usage is TRBV14 and J usage is TRBJ2-7; 8 bases align to TRBD2. Looked up from germline, CDR1 is SGHDN and CDR2 is FVKESK. The CDR3 contains 15 residues. Trimming cost V 5 bases and J 1 base; bases outside gene matches: 7. This chain's CDR3 is CASSFLAGTSYEQYF. CDR3 nucleotide sequence: TGTGCCAGCAGCTTTTTAGCGGGAACATCCTACGAGCAGTACTTC.

The CDR3 loop is CASSQNSFDGDDGYTF. The CDR3 region has the DNA TGCGCCAGCAGCCAAAACTCATTCGACGGAGACGATGGCTACACCTTC. The chain links TRBV4-1 to TRBJ1-2; D remains ambiguous. The CDR3 loop spans 16 amino acids. V was pared by 2 bases and J by 6 bases, with 19 bases between. Per the germline V gene, CDR1 is MGHRA and CDR2 is YSYEKL.

The chain recombines TRBV13 with TRBJ2-7, with 9 positions matching TRBD2. The J segment lost 2 bases and the V segment lost 2 bases, leaving 4 bases of the junction unmatched. The V gene's germline CDR1 is PRHDT and CDR2 FYEKMQ (reference sequence). This CDR3 has 15 amino acids. Here the CDR3 reads CASSLLSSGTYEQYF. CDR3 nucleotides: TGTGCCAGCAGCTTACTTTCTAGCGGGACCTACGAGCAGTACTTC.

V usage is TRBV9 and J usage is TRBJ1-6; possibly TRBD1 for D (5 bases). The CDR3 length is 15 residues. V was clipped by 3 bases and J by 8 bases, with 15 bases between them. The germline CDR1 and CDR2 sequences are SGDLS and YYNGEE. CDR3 in amino acids: CASSARPGLDSPLHF. In nucleotides, the CDR3 is TGTGCCAGCAGCGCCCGCCCGGGACTCGATTCACCCCTCCACTTT.

About this clonotype: An end of the junction differs from the germline gene, which may be a read error. The rearrangement links TRBV19 to TRBJ2-2, with D maybe TRBD2 (5 bases). The CDR3 runs to 14 residues. Germline CDR1 LNHDA, CDR2 SQIVND (reference sequence). DNA of the CDR3: TGTGCCAGTAGTGTTAGGGAGAACGCCGGGGAGCTGTTTTTT. Amino acids: CASSVRENAGELFF.

A note on this clonotype: One end of the junction is discordant with germline, which a read error may explain. The V and J genes are TRBV5-1 and TRBJ2-7; weak D call: TRBD2 (5 bases). The CDR3 sequence is 14 residues long. From germline, CDR1 is SGHRS and CDR2 YFSETQ. The DNA for the CDR3 is TGCGCCAGCAGCTTGGTCGGCTCCACCGGGGAGCTGTACTTC. Translating gives CASSLVGSTGELYF.

The table lists this clonotype with a few counts. The genes are TRBV5-1 and TRBJ2-5; TRBD2 is a possible D gene (5 bases). This CDR3 has 14 residues. V dropped 1 base and J dropped 5 bases, with 12 bases sitting between them. In germline, CDR1 is SGHRS, CDR2 YFSETQ. CDR3 sequence (DNA): TGCGCCAGCAGCTTGTCTCCGGAGGAGGAGACCCAGTACTTC. Its translation: CASSLSPEEETQYF.

The chain recombines TRBV11-2 with TRBJ2-7; D is undetermined. This CDR3 contains 15 residues. Trimming shortened V by 5 bases and J by 2 bases, and 16 bases separated the two germline ends. Germline CDR1 and CDR2: SGHAT and FQNNGV. The CDR3 loop reads CASSPKGPGAYEQYF. In nucleotides, the CDR3 is TGTGCCAGCAGCCCTAAAGGGCCAGGAGCCTACGAGCAGTACTTC.

This clonotype was detected a few times. V and J are TRBV4-1 and TRBJ2-5; 8 nucleotides align to TRBD2. The CDR3 extends over 14 amino acids. Per germline, CDR1 MGHRA and CDR2 YSYEKL. The ends lost 2 bases at V and 5 bases at J; junction bases unmatched: 4. For the CDR3, the DNA is TGCGCCAGCAGCCAAAGGGGACTAGTTGAGACCCAGTACTTC. Translation gives CASSQRGLVETQYF.

Comments on this clonotype: This is likely a read error, given that the CDR3 carries no conserved phenylalanine or tryptophan at its end. The gene calls are TRBV25-1 and TRBJ1-6; no clear D. Germline lookup yields CDR1 MGHDK and CDR2 SYGVNS. This CDR3 is 11 amino acids long. V was shortened by 4 bases and J by 9 bases, with 4 bases between the two germline ends. The chain's CDR3 is CASSGASPLHL. CDR3 DNA: TGTGCCAGCAGTGGGGCTTCACCCCTCCACCTT.